This T cell receptor (beta chain) is drawn from a study of T cell responses to AZD1222 COVID-19 vaccine. Using immunoSEQ multiplex PCR, the repertoire was profiled, and TCRdb retains in-frame clones only, with some absent. This repertoire shows about 100,000 clones, about 89% found once; its top ten account for about a sixth. Study-level findings and limits: Of the AZD1222 recipients, only 5 to 7 were seropositive at baseline. Elevations in Spike-specific TCR breadth and depth followed administration of two AZD1222 doses.

The CDR3 extends over 12 amino acids. Trimming removed 5 bases from V and 4 bases from J, with 6 bases in between. A note on this clone: Its cognate antigen is unknown.

This sample comprised peripheral blood, obtained on day 0 of AZD1222 vaccination. The sequence was collected from an adult in good health. The chain joins TRBV12-3 or TRBV12-4 to TRBJ1-5, with D unclear. CDR3 in amino acids: CASSIQNQPQHF. The CDR3 DNA follows: TGTGCCAGCAGTATCCAGAATCAGCCCCAGCATTTT.